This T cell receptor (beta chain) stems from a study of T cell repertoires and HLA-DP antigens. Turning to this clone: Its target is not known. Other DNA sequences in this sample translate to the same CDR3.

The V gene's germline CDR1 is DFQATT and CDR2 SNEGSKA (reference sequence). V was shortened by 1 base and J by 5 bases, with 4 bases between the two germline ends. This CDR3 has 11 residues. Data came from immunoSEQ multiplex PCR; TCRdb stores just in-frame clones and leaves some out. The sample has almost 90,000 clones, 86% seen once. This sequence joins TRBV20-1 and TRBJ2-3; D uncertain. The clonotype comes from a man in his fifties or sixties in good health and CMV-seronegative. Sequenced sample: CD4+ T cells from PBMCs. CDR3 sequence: CSARAGDTQYF. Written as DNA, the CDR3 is TGCAGTGCTAGAGCGGGAGATACGCAGTATTTT.